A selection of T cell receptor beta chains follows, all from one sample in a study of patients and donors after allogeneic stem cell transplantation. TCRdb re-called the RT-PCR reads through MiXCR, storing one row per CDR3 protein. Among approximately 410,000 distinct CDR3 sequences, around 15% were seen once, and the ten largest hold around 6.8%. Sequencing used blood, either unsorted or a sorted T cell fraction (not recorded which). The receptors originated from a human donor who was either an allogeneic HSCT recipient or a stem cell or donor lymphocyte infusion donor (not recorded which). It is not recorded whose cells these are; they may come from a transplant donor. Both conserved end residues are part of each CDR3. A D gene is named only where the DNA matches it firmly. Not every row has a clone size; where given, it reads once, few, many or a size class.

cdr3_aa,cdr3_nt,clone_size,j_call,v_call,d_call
CASSPWRDQETQYF,TGTGCCAGCTCACCATGGCGAGACCAAGAGACCCAGTACTTC,few,TRBJ2-5,TRBV18,NA
CASSLYRDPGTEAFF,TGTGCCAGCAGTTTATATCGGGATCCGGGGACTGAAGCTTTCTTT,NA,TRBJ1-1,TRBV12-3/TRBV12-4,NA
CASSLTGEETQYF,TGCGCCAGCAGCCTGACAGGGGAAGAGACCCAGTACTTC,many,TRBJ2-5,TRBV5-1,TRBD1
CSVDQDPHGPYGYTF,TGCAGCGTTGACCAGGACCCTCACGGGCCCTATGGCTACACCTTC,many,TRBJ1-2,TRBV29-1,NA
CASRRLAGAGEQYF,TGTGCCAGCAGGCGACTAGCGGGAGCCGGAGAGCAGTACTTC,NA,TRBJ2-7,TRBV27,TRBD2
CASSQDLGAPTDTQYF,TGTGCCAGCAGCCAAGATCTCGGGGCCCCCACAGATACGCAGTATTTT,many,TRBJ2-3,TRBV3-1,NA
CASRRRNTEAFF,TGTGCCAGCAGGCGGAGGAACACTGAAGCTTTCTTT,NA,TRBJ1-1,TRBV11-2,NA
CASSLWCCEQYF,TGTGCCAGCAGTTTATGGTGTTGCGAGCAGTACTTC,NA,TRBJ2-7,TRBV12-3/TRBV12-4,NA
CASSYPGQGNTEAFF,TGTGCCAGCAGCTACCCCGGACAGGGGAACACTGAAGCTTTCTTT,NA,TRBJ1-1,TRBV7-3,TRBD1
CASSSAGTPNSPLHF,TGCGCCAGCAGCTCAGCCGGGACACCTAATTCACCCCTCCACTTT,NA,TRBJ1-6,TRBV5-1,NA
CASSQGQGALSETQYF,TGCGCCAGCAGCCAGGGACAGGGGGCTTTATCAGAGACCCAGTACTTC,NA,TRBJ2-5,TRBV4-3,TRBD1
CASSLNTQETQYF,TGTGCCAGCAGCTTAAATACACAAGAGACCCAGTACTTC,few,TRBJ2-5,TRBV11-3,NA
CASSSGLAGGTQYF,TGTGCCAGCAGCTCGGGACTAGCGGGAGGTACGCAGTATTTT,few,TRBJ2-3,TRBV5-5,TRBD2
CASSPRDPTYNEQFF,TGCGCCAGCAGCCCCCGGGACCCGACCTACAATGAGCAGTTCTTC,many,TRBJ2-1,TRBV5-1,NA
CSAYVGGTPDTQYF,TGCAGTGCTTATGTCGGAGGGACCCCAGATACGCAGTATTTT,many,TRBJ2-3,TRBV20-1,NA
CASMNEGRENQPQHF,TGCGCCAGCATGAACGAGGGACGTGAGAATCAGCCCCAGCATTTT,few,TRBJ1-5,TRBV5-1,NA
CASSPPPGRMNTEAFF,TGTGCCAGCAGCCCTCCCCCGGGACGGATGAACACTGAAGCTTTCTTT,NA,TRBJ1-1,TRBV21-1,NA
CASSLTGSAYEQYF,TGTGCCAGCAGTCTAACCGGGAGCGCCTACGAGCAGTACTTC,once,TRBJ2-7,TRBV27,NA
CSVQAASTFYGYTF,TGCAGCGTTCAGGCAGCTTCTACCTTCTATGGCTACACCTTC,many,TRBJ1-2,TRBV29-1,NA
CSARDIAGGRYNEQFF,TGCAGTGCTAGAGATATAGCGGGGGGTAGATACAATGAGCAGTTCTTC,NA,TRBJ2-1,TRBV20-1,TRBD2